The next 22 T cell receptor beta chains were all read from a single sample in a study of cytomegalovirus exposure and HLA in healthy donors. With 60 Vbeta and 13 Jbeta primers, the PCR was carried out. Using immunoSEQ multiplex PCR, the repertoire was profiled, and TCRdb retains in-frame clones only, with some absent. The data contain roughly 130,000 clones, around 76% of them seen just once; the ten biggest clones take up around 1.9%. The sequencing sample was made of PBMCs. The receptors come from a woman aged 50 to 60 in good health and CMV-seronegative.

The chain is built from TRBV27 and TRBJ2-3, with TRBD2 matching over 12 bases. V shed 4 bases, J shed 0 bases, and the junction held 5 bases outside the gene matches. Germline values: CDR1 MNHEY, CDR2 SMNVEV (reference sequence). CDR3 length equals 17 residues. The CDR3: CASSSWTSGTSTDTQYF. The CDR3 DNA reads as TGTGCCAGCAGTTCCTGGACTAGCGGGACTAGCACAGATACGCAGTATTTT.

The V gene is TRBV2, the J gene TRBJ2-5, with 10 bases identical to TRBD1. CDR1 is SNHLY, CDR2 FYNNEI, per germline. The ends lost 6 bases at V and 4 bases at J; junction bases unmatched: 8. CDR3 size: 15 residues. The CDR3 loop reads CASSDRDRGLETQYF. In DNA form, the CDR3 reads TGTGCCAGCAGCGACCGGGACAGGGGTTTAGAGACCCAGTACTTC.

This chain joins TRBV27 and TRBJ2-1; TRBD2 aligns across 13 bases. CDR1 is MNHEY, CDR2 SMNVEV, per germline (reference sequence). V shed 5 bases, J shed 1 base, and the junction held 14 bases outside the gene matches. This CDR3 has 20 amino acids. The CDR3 nucleotides are TGTGCCAGCAGTCCCCTTCGACTAGCGGGAGGCCCAAGATCCTACAATGAGCAGTTCTTC. This gives the protein CASSPLRLAGGPRSYNEQFF.

The chain employs TRBV7-2 and TRBJ2-2; 7 bases fit TRBD1. After removal of 11 bases from V and 0 bases from J, the junction contained 3 bases not matched to a gene. Germline CDR1 and CDR2: SGHTA and FQGNSA. This CDR3 region has 13 residues. The CDR3 DNA is TGTGCCTCGGGACAGACGAACACCGGGGAGCTGTTTTTT. Residues: CASGQTNTGELFF.

This clone occurred a few times. This rearrangement joins TRBV7-3 to TRBJ2-6; 11 positions agree with TRBD1. This CDR3 region has 18 residues. V lost 3 bases, J lost 2 bases, and 6 bases stayed unmatched. Germline V gives CDR1 SGHTA, CDR2 FQGTGA. CDR3 protein: CASSLRTGGIPGANVLTF. The DNA of the CDR3 is TGTGCCAGCAGCTTGCGGACAGGGGGCATCCCTGGGGCCAACGTCCTGACTTTC.

The genes are TRBV19 and TRBJ2-6; TRBD1 might be the D (5 bases). The germline V and J ends were trimmed by 4 bases and 0 bases, with 16 bases remaining between them. Per germline, CDR1 LNHDA and CDR2 SQIVND (reference sequence). The CDR3 extends over 18 amino acids. Written as DNA, the CDR3 is TGTGCCAGTAGTAGGGGCAGCTCGCTATCCTCTGGGGCCAACGTCCTGACTTTC. Protein: CASSRGSSLSSGANVLTF.

This clone was observed a few times. The V and J genes are TRBV5-4 and TRBJ2-7; 7 bases are a match to TRBD2. The V gene's germline CDR1 is SGHNT and CDR2 YYREEE (reference sequence). J gave up 6 bases and V 0 bases, and 9 bases lay outside the gene matches. The CDR3 covers 15 residues. The chain's CDR3 is CASSLGGSGTIEQYF. The CDR3 bases are TGTGCCAGCAGCTTGGGGGGTTCAGGGACTATCGAGCAGTACTTC.

This chain links TRBV19 with TRBJ1-2; D gene unclear. Germline assignment: CDR1 LNHDA and CDR2 SQIVND (reference sequence). The CDR3 is 17 amino acids. Trimming removed 7 bases at V and 2 bases at J, with 23 bases between. The DNA of the CDR3 is TGTGCCAGTACCCGATACTTATCAGAACAGATCAACTATGGCTACACCTTC. As protein: CASTRYLSEQINYGYTF.

In its sample, this clone was seen once. V and J are TRBV7-2 and TRBJ2-5; 14 nucleotides line up with TRBD2. The CDR3 covers 16 residues. V lost 3 bases to trimming and J lost 1 base; unmatched junction nucleotides: 1. CDR1 and CDR2 (germline): SGHTA, FQGNSA. The CDR3: CASSFGLAGGQETQYF. The CDR3 region has the DNA TGTGCCAGCAGCTTTGGACTAGCGGGAGGCCAAGAGACCCAGTACTTC.

V gene TRBV6-5 combines with J gene TRBJ1-1; 8 nucleotides match TRBD1. Germline CDR1 reads MNHEY; CDR2 reads SVGAGI. The CDR3 runs to 14 residues. Losses at the gene ends were 7 bases for V and 2 bases for J; bases not matched to a gene: 6. The CDR3 region has the DNA TGTGCCAGCACTTCGGACAGGGTAAACACTGAAGCTTTCTTT. Residues: CASTSDRVNTEAFF.

This clone was seen just once. CDR3 sequence reads: CASSYPPTRQLQETQYF. CDR3 nucleotide sequence: TGTGCCAGCAGTTACCCCCCCACTCGACAGCTACAAGAGACCCAGTACTTC. The gene calls are TRBV28 and TRBJ2-5; D is perhaps TRBD1 (5 bases). The germline gives CDR1 MDHEN, CDR2 SYDVKM. Trimming removed 4 bases from V and 2 bases from J, with 20 bases in between. The CDR3 length is 17 residues.

This chain joins TRBV15 and TRBJ2-2; 11 nucleotides line up with TRBD2. V lost 3 bases and J lost 3; bases outside the gene matches: 21. CDR3 length equals 22 residues. Germline-derived CDR1 and CDR2 are LNHNV and YYDKDF (reference sequence). The CDR3 DNA sequence: TGTGCCACCAGCAGGACCCTTGGTACTATGGTTAGCGGGAGGGAATACACCGGGGAGCTGTTTTTT. Protein: CATSRTLGTMVSGREYTGELFF.

V usage is TRBV6-5 and J usage is TRBJ2-1, with D tentatively TRBD2 (6 bases). Germline CDR1 MNHEY, CDR2 SVGAGI. Trimming took off 7 bases at V and 5 bases at J, with 9 bases between the two ends. The CDR3 has 12 amino acids. The CDR3 region has the DNA TGTGCCAGCACTAGCGCGAACAATGAGCAGTTCTTC. This translates into CASTSANNEQFF.

The chain uses TRBV6-1 and TRBJ1-5, with D maybe TRBD1 (6 bases). Trimming removed 8 bases from V and 3 bases from J, with 17 bases in between. Germline V gene lookup returns CDR1 MNHNS and CDR2 SASEGT. This CDR3 spans 15 amino acids. The CDR3: CASGGQSPINQPQHF. In DNA form, the CDR3 reads TGTGCCAGCGGCGGACAGAGCCCCATCAATCAGCCCCAGCATTTT.

This chain connects TRBV10-1 to TRBJ2-5, with 7 nucleotides matching TRBD2. After removal of 4 bases from V and 7 bases from J, the junction contained 15 bases not matched to a gene. Germline CDR1 and CDR2: WNHNN and SYGVQD (reference sequence). This CDR3 comprises 16 residues. The CDR3 protein is CASSGRWGEGEGTQYF. The DNA of the CDR3 is TGCGCCAGCAGTGGGAGGTGGGGGGAGGGCGAGGGGACCCAGTACTTC.

The chain employs TRBV10-3 and TRBJ1-1; a possible D gene is TRBD1 (6 bases). The V end lost 4 bases, the J end lost 0 bases, and 12 bases lay between the germline ends. The V gene's germline CDR1 is ENHRY and CDR2 SYGVKD. CDR3 length: 15 amino acids. Here the CDR3 DNA reads TGTGCCATCAGTGGCGGGGGCCGAATGAACACTGAAGCTTTCTTT. Amino acids: CAISGGGRMNTEAFF.

The table lists this clone with a few counts. This chain's CDR3 is CASSPIPDSYEQYF. The CDR3 DNA reads TGTGCCAGCAGCCCAATCCCAGACTCCTACGAGCAGTACTTC. V gene TRBV6-5 combines with J gene TRBJ2-7; D unclear. Germline-derived CDR1 and CDR2 are MNHEY and SVGAGI. This CDR3 has 14 amino acids. Trimming removed 6 bases at V and 0 bases at J, with 12 bases between.

Ten or more counts support this clone. The chain links TRBV5-4 to TRBJ2-7; no firm D call. The V and J ends lost 1 base and 3 bases respectively, with 23 bases between them. The CDR3 runs to 18 residues. Germline CDR1 reads SGHNT; CDR2 reads YYREEE (reference sequence). CDR3 in DNA: TGTGCCAGCAGCTTGAGGCGTTTGGGCAATCGCTCCAGCTACGAGCAGTACGTC. It encodes CASSLRRLGNRSSYEQYV.

The gene calls are TRBV4-2 and TRBJ2-2; 9 bases map to TRBD2. J was trimmed by 6 bases and V by 4 bases; bases with no gene match: 12. Germline CDR1 LGHNA, CDR2 YNFKEQ. CDR3 length: 17 amino acids. DNA for the CDR3: TGTGCCAGCAGCCTTACAACGGGCGGGAGGGGGCCCGGGGAGCTGTTTTTT. Its translation: CASSLTTGGRGPGELFF.

CDR3 sequence: CASSLNLLQGAFF. The DNA for the CDR3 is TGTGCCAGCAGCTTAAACCTCCTCCAGGGGGCTTTCTTT. The rearrangement joins TRBV7-3 to TRBJ1-1, with D perhaps matching TRBD1 (6 bases). CDR1 SGHTA and CDR2 FQGTGA come from the germline V gene. The CDR3 is made up of 13 amino acids. V lost 1 base and J 11 bases, leaving 14 bases between the germline ends.

The rearrangement joins TRBV27 to TRBJ2-1; 8 bases line up with TRBD2. V shed 2 bases, J shed 7 bases, and the junction held 16 bases outside the gene matches. The CDR3 loop spans 18 amino acids. Germline lookup yields CDR1 MNHEY and CDR2 SMNVEV (reference sequence). In DNA, the CDR3 is TGTGCCAGCAGTTTAACGACTCCCGCAGCGGGAGTGGGGAATGAGCAGTTCTTC. Its translation is CASSLTTPAAGVGNEQFF.

The V gene is TRBV7-9, the J gene TRBJ2-5, with D perhaps matching TRBD1 (5 bases). The CDR3 spans 14 residues. Trimming pared 5 bases from V and 5 bases from J, leaving 15 bases between. Germline loops: CDR1 SEHNR, CDR2 FQNEAQ (reference sequence). The CDR3 spells CASSPTVAGETQYF. The CDR3 nucleotides read TGTGCCAGCAGCCCGACAGTAGCAGGGGAGACCCAGTACTTC.